Given below is one T cell receptor (beta chain) in context. This entry is derived from a study of blood T cell repertoires in COVID-19. Study information: Italy, Spain and the United States were the sources of the convalescent and acute COVID-19 samples.

Original processing methods: From reference gene primer amplification, estimates of nucleated cell counts were derived. Some clones are missing from TCRdb's copy, which holds only in-frame ones; the method was immunoSEQ multiplex PCR. That table gives V, J and clone size, and the DNA gave D and trimming. Among 410,000 or so clones listed, roughly 90% were seen once. The CDR3 spans 12 residues. CDR1 WSHSY and CDR2 SAAADI come from the germline V gene. Trimming removed 0 bases from V and 5 bases from J, with 3 bases in between. Sequenced: peripheral blood. The chain has TRBV10-2 and TRBJ2-3, with D uncertain. The clonotype comes from a woman aged 25 to 39 with active or convalescent COVID-19. CDR3 residues: CASSESRDTQYF. DNA for the CDR3: TGCGCCAGCAGTGAGTCGAGAGATACGCAGTATTTT.